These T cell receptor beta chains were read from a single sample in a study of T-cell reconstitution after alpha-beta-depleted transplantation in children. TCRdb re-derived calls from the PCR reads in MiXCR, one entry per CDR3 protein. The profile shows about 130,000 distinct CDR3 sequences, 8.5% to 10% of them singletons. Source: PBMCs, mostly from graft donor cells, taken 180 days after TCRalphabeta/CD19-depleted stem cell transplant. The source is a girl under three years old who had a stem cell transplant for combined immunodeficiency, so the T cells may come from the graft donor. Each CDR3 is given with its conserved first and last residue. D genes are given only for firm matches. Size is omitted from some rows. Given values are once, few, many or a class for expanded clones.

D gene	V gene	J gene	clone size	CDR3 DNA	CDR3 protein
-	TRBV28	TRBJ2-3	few	TGTGCCAGCAGTGGGGATTGGCCTAACGTGGCAGATACGCAGTATTTT	CASSGDWPNVADTQYF
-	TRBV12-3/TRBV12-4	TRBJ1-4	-	TGTGCCAGCAGTTTAAGGAGGTCCCCGGGAGGAGGGACGGACAATGAAAAACTGTTTTTT	CASSLRRSPGGGTDNEKLFF
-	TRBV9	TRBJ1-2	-	TGTGCCAGCAGGGGAAACAGGGGCTACACCTTC	CASRGNRGYTF
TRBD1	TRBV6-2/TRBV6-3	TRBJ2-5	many	TGTGCCAGCACCAAACGGGACAGGGGGGGAGAGACCCAGTACTTC	CASTKRDRGGETQYF
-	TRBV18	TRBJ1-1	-	TGTGCCAGCTCACTCCAAAGGGACACTGAAGCTTTCTTT	CASSLQRDTEAFF
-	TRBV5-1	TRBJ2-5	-	TGCGCCAGCAGCTTGGGTAGAGCCGAGGAGACCCAGTACTTC	CASSLGRAEETQYF
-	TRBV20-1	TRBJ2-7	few	TGCAGTGCTAGGTCTCGGAGCTCCTACGAGCAGTACTTC	CSARSRSSYEQYF
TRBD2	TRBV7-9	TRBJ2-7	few	TGTGCCAGCAGCTCCTGGACTAGGCCAACCGAGCAGTACTTC	CASSSWTRPTEQYF
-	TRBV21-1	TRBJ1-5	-	TGTGCCAGCAGCTGCAGGGCAGATCAGCCCCAGCATTTT	CASSCRADQPQHF
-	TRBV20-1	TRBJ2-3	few	TGCAGTGTAGCGCGCACAGATACGCAGTATTTT	CSVARTDTQYF
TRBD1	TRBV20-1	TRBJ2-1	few	TGCAGGGCTACGGGGGACAGGGACAACAATGAGCAGTTCTTC	CRATGDRDNNEQFF
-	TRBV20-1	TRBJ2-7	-	TGCAGTTCCCGACAGAGCTACGAGCAGTACTTC	CSSRQSYEQYF
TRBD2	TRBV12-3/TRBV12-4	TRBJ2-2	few	TGTGCCAGCAGTTTGACTCCAGCGGGAAACACCGGGGAGCTGTTTTTT	CASSLTPAGNTGELFF
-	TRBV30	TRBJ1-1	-	TGTGCCTGGAGTGCCATCGCCGGTCGGGCTTTCTTT	CAWSAIAGRAFF
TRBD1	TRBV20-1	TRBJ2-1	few	TGCAGTGCTAGCCCAGGGGGCATAAGAAATGAGCAGTTCTTC	CSASPGGIRNEQFF
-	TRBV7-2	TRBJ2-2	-	TGTGCCAGCAGCTTCGTATCCACCGGGGAGCTGTTTTTT	CASSFVSTGELFF
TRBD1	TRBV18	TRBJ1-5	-	TGTGCCAGCTCACCAGTAAGGGGGCAGTATCAGCCCCAGCATTTT	CASSPVRGQYQPQHF
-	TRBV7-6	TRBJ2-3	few	TGTGCCAGCAGCCTTGGACGGAGCCAGGGTACGCAGTATTTT	CASSLGRSQGTQYF
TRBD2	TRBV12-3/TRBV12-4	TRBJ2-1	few	TGTGCCATTACCTGGGGGGGGGCCTACAATGAGCAGTTCTTC	CAITWGGAYNEQFF
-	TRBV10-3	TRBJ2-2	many	TGTGCCATCGAAGGGGCAGACCGAACCGGGGAGCTGTTTTTT	CAIEGADRTGELFF
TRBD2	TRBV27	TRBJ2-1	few	TGTGCCAGCAGTAGCACGGGACTAGCGGGGAGGAATGAGCAGTTCTTC	CASSSTGLAGRNEQFF
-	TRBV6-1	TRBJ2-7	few	TGTGCCAGCAGTGCCTTTCTGGCCAGCCCCTACGAGCAGTACTTC	CASSAFLASPYEQYF
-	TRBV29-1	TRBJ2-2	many	TGCAGCGTTGAGGTCTTGGCAGGGAAAGATAGTAGGACCGGGGAGCTGTTTTTT	CSVEVLAGKDSRTGELFF
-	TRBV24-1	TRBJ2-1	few	TGTGCCACCAGTGCTTTTGGGGGGAAGGCTCGTCAATACAATGAGCAGTTCTTC	CATSAFGGKARQYNEQFF
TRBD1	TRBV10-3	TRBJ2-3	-	TGTGCCATCAGATTCGGACAGGGAAGGGACACAGATACGCAGTATTTT	CAIRFGQGRDTDTQYF
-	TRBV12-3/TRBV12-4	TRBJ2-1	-	TGTGCCAGCAGTTTAGGACTAGTTCACAATGAGCAGTTCTTC	CASSLGLVHNEQFF
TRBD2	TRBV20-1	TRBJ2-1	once	TGCAGTGCTAGAGATCAGAAGAGCGGGAGTTACAATGAGCAGTTCTTC	CSARDQKSGSYNEQFF
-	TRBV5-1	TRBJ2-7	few	TGCGCCAGCAGCTTGGCCCGTACAGGGAAAAAGCGATACGAGCAGTACTTC	CASSLARTGKKRYEQYF
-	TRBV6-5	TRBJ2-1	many	TGTGCCAGCAGTGGATTCGGGGAGCAGTTCTTC	CASSGFGEQFF
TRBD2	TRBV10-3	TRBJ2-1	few	TGTGCCATCGGGACTAGCGGGGGCAATGAGCAGTTCTTC	CAIGTSGGNEQFF
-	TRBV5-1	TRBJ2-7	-	TGCGCCAGCAGCTTGGGGCTAATCCCCTACGAGCAGTACTTC	CASSLGLIPYEQYF
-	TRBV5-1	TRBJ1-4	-	TGCGCCAGCAGCTCCTTAGGACGGAATAATGAAAAACTGTTTTTT	CASSSLGRNNEKLFF
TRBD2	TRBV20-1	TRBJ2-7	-	TGCAGTGCTAGAGGGACTAGCGGGAGTAAGGCCTACGAGCAGTACTTC	CSARGTSGSKAYEQYF
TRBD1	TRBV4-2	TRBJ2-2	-	TGTGCCAGCAGCCCTGGGGACAGGGGTTCCGACACCGGGGAGCTGTTTTTT	CASSPGDRGSDTGELFF
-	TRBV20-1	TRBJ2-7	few	TGCAGTGCTAGACGCTACCGGGGAGGTAATGCCTACGAGCAGTACTTC	CSARRYRGGNAYEQYF
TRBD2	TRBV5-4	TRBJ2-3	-	TGTGCCAGCAGCTCGGGACTAGCGGGGGCCGAATCTAGCACAGATACGCAGTATTTT	CASSSGLAGAESSTDTQYF
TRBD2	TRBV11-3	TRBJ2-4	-	TGTGCCAGCAGCTTAAAGACTAGCGGGAGACACATTCAGTACTTC	CASSLKTSGRHIQYF
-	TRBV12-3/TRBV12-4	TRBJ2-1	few	TGTGCCAGCAGTTTAACTGGAGCTGAGCAGTTCTTC	CASSLTGAEQFF
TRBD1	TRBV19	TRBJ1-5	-	TGTGCCAGTAGTGATACAGGGGATCAGCCCCAGCATTTT	CASSDTGDQPQHF
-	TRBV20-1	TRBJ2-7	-	TGCAGTGCTAGGGGACTGCACCACTACGAGCAGTACTTC	CSARGLHHYEQYF
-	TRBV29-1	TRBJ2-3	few	TGCAGCGTTGATAGGGAATTAGAAGATACGCAGTATTTT	CSVDRELEDTQYF
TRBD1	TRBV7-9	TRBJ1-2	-	TGTGCCAGCAGCCCACAGGGGGTGGATGGCTACACCTTC	CASSPQGVDGYTF
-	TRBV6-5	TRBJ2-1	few	TGTGCCAGCAGTTACAAGGGGAGCTCCTACAATGAGCAGTTCTTC	CASSYKGSSYNEQFF
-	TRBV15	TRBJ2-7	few	TGTGCCACCGGCCCCCGGGGCTCCTACGAGCAGTACTTC	CATGPRGSYEQYF
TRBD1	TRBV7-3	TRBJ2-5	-	TGTGCCAGCAGCTTAACAGGGACAGGACAAGAGACCCAGTACTTC	CASSLTGTGQETQYF
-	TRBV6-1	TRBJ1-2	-	TGTGCCAGCAGGCAACCGGGATCTCACTATGGCTACACCTTC	CASRQPGSHYGYTF
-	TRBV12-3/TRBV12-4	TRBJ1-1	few	TGTGCCAGCAGTTGGGACACGGCCGCTGAAGCTTTCTTT	CASSWDTAAEAFF
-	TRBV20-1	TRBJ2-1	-	TGCAGTGCTTCCGGGACCACGAAGGGGACATACAATGAGCAGTTCTTC	CSASGTTKGTYNEQFF
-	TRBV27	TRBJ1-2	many	TGTGCCAGCAGTTTACGGGCTAACTATGGCTACACCTTC	CASSLRANYGYTF